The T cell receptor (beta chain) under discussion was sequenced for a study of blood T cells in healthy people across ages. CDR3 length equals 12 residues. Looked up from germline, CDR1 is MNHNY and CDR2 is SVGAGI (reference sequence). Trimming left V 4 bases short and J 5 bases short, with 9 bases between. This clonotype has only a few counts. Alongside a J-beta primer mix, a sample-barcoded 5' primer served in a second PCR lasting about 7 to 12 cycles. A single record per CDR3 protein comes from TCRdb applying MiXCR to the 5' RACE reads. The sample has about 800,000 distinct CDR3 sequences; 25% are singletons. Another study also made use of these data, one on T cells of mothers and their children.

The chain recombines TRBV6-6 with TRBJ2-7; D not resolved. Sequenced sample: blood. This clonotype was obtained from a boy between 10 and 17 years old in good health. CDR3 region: CASSFRWNEQYF. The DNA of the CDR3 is TGTGCCAGCAGTTTCAGGTGGAACGAGCAGTACTTC.